Following are 14 T cell receptor beta chains from one sample sequenced in a study of T cell clonotyping in hematopoietic cell transplantation. Measured with immunoSEQ multiplex PCR; TCRdb has only the in-frame clones, and not every one. The top ten hold approximately 0.9% of the sample, which has some 40,000 clones, about 96% seen once. The material sequenced was peripheral blood mononuclear cells. Source of these receptors: a man aged 25 to 40 in good health. Some clones in this sample may be carry-over from other donors' samples.

The V call is TRBV4-3, the J call TRBJ2-2, with 9 bases fitting TRBD2. V shed 3 bases, J shed 7 bases, and the junction held 9 bases outside the gene matches. Germline CDR1 LGHNA, CDR2 YSLEER. CDR3 length equals 16 residues. CDR3 protein: CASSQEGTSRVGELFF. The CDR3 region has the DNA TGCGCCAGCAGCCAGGAGGGGACTAGCAGAGTCGGGGAGCTGTTTTTT.

The chain links TRBV19 to TRBJ2-3; TRBD2 matches 7 bases. CDR3 size: 16 residues. The V gene end was trimmed by 3 bases and the J gene end by 2 bases; junction bases not matched to a gene: 8. Germline V gene sequence: CDR1 LNHDA, CDR2 SQIVND (reference sequence). CDR3 protein: CASSIGGGDYTDTQYF. The CDR3 nucleotides are TGTGCCAGTAGTATCGGTGGGGGGGATTACACAGATACGCAGTATTTT.

In DNA, the CDR3 is TGTGCCAGCAGCTTAGCGCTGTTTACCCGGGACGGGGGGCCTTCGGGCTACACCTTC. This gives the protein CASSLALFTRDGGPSGYTF. The chain joins TRBV7-9 to TRBJ1-2, with TRBD1 as a possible D gene (6 bases). Germline V lookup: CDR1 SEHNR, CDR2 FQNEAQ (reference sequence). CDR3 size: 19 residues. Between the trimmed V and J ends, which lost 0 bases and 8 bases, there was a span of 28 bases.

The gene calls are TRBV5-6 and TRBJ2-7; D may be TRBD1 (6 bases). Germline V CDR1 and CDR2: SGHDT, YYEEEE. V lost 4 bases and J lost 0, with 11 bases in between. There are 14 residues in the CDR3. CDR3 nucleotides: TGTGCCAGCAGCATGGACAGAAACTCCTACGAGCAGTACTTC. Its protein product is CASSMDRNSYEQYF.

The chain combines TRBV27 with TRBJ1-2, with D unclear. The CDR3 is 14 amino acids. Germline V CDR1 and CDR2: MNHEY, SMNVEV (reference sequence). Trimming removed 0 bases from V and 5 bases from J, with 10 bases in between. The CDR3 reads CASSLSPPPYGYTF. As DNA, the CDR3 is TGTGCCAGCAGTTTATCCCCCCCGCCGTATGGCTACACCTTC.

V gene TRBV27 combines with J gene TRBJ1-2, with TRBD1 matching over 10 bases. The CDR3 has 14 residues. With V trimmed by 4 bases and J by 3 bases, 2 bases remained unmatched. Germline CDR1 is MNHEY and CDR2 is SMNVEV (reference sequence). Here the CDR3 DNA reads TGTGCCAGCAGTTCCGGACAGGGGGACTATGGCTACACCTTC. Encoded protein: CASSSGQGDYGYTF.

The V gene is TRBV7-2, the J gene TRBJ2-7; D is unclear. Trimming pared 2 bases from V and 6 bases from J, leaving 17 bases between. Germline assignment: CDR1 SGHTA and CDR2 FQGNSA. The CDR3 has 15 amino acids. The CDR3 loop reads CASSLLSGFRSEQYF. In DNA, the CDR3 is TGTGCCAGCAGCTTACTGTCCGGGTTTAGGTCCGAGCAGTACTTC.

V and J are TRBV14 and TRBJ2-5; D might be TRBD1 (5 bases). Germline V gene data show CDR1 as SGHDN and CDR2 as FVKESK. This CDR3 is built from 14 residues. V was pared by 0 bases and J by 2 bases, with 7 bases between. CDR3 sequence (DNA): TGTGCCAGCAGCCAAGAAAACAGGCAAGAGACCCAGTACTTC. The encoded protein is CASSQENRQETQYF.

This chain joins TRBV7-9 and TRBJ2-7; D gene unclear. Germline-derived CDR1 and CDR2 are SEHNR and FQNEAQ (reference sequence). This CDR3 comprises 12 residues. V was pared by 3 bases and J by 1 base, with 4 bases between. CDR3 residues: CASSLESYEQYF. The CDR3 DNA sequence: TGTGCCAGCAGCTTGGAGTCCTACGAGCAGTACTTC. The variable domain in full, completed from reference TRBV7-9 and TRBJ2-7, reads DTGVSQNPRHKITKRGQNVTFRCDPISEHNRLYWYRQTLGQGPEFLTYFQNEAQLEKSRLLSDRFSAERPKGSFSTLEIQRTEQGDSAMYLCASSLESYEQYFGPGTRLTVT.

CDR3: CAISESRGDNEQFF. Written as DNA, the CDR3 is TGTGCCATCAGCGAATCCCGCGGGGACAATGAGCAGTTCTTC. This sequence joins TRBV10-3 and TRBJ2-1; possible D gene TRBD2, 6 bases. Germline assignment: CDR1 ENHRY and CDR2 SYGVKD. The CDR3 contains 14 residues. V was cut by 6 bases and J by 5 bases, with 14 bases left in between.

The chain joins TRBV6-1 to TRBJ1-2, with D possibly being TRBD1 (6 bases). This CDR3 spans 15 amino acids. V shed 1 base and J shed 6 bases, with 15 bases lying between them. Germline CDR1 reads MNHNS; CDR2 reads SASEGT. The CDR3 coding sequence is TGTGCCAGCAGTGAAGAGGCAGGGGAAGGGGATGGCTACACCTTC. Translated: CASSEEAGEGDGYTF.

The chain couples TRBV4-1 to TRBJ2-7, with D perhaps matching TRBD2 (7 bases). This CDR3 has 17 residues. Germline CDR1 reads MGHRA; CDR2 reads YSYEKL. V was shortened by 0 bases and J by 5 bases, with 20 bases between the two germline ends. CDR3 residues: CASSQDIIAGARDEQYF. The CDR3 DNA is TGCGCCAGCAGCCAAGATATCATCGCGGGGGCCCGCGACGAGCAGTACTTC.

The chain carries TRBV5-4 and TRBJ2-5; 7 bases are shared with TRBD2. CDR1 and CDR2 from the germline V gene are SGHNT and YYREEE (reference sequence). With V trimmed by 2 bases and J by 4 bases, 8 bases remained unmatched. This CDR3 is built from 15 residues. The CDR3 loop reads CASSLLGGEGETQYF. CDR3 nucleotide sequence: TGTGCCAGCAGCTTACTCGGCGGGGAGGGAGAGACCCAGTACTTC. Full variable domain (rest looked up from reference TRBV5-4 and TRBJ2-5): ETGVTQSPTHLIKTRGQQVTLRCSSQSGHNTVSWYQQALGQGPQFIFQYYREEENGRGNFPPRFSGLQFPNYSSELNVNALELDDSALYLCASSLLGGEGETQYFGPGTRLLVL.

V is TRBV30 and J is TRBJ2-5; no firm D call. Trimming removed 4 bases from V and 2 bases from J, with 5 bases in between. Germline values: CDR1 GTSNPN, CDR2 SVGIG (reference sequence). The length of the CDR3 is 11 residues. The CDR3: CAWMGQETQYF. The DNA of the CDR3 is TGTGCCTGGATGGGGCAAGAGACCCAGTACTTC.